This section outlines one TCR beta chain sequence together with its context. The data belong to a study of blood T cell repertoires in COVID-19. The wider study: From the United States, Italy and Spain came samples of acute and convalescent COVID-19. In each case, the material was cDNA or gDNA derived from T cells, B-cell-depleted T cells, or PBMCs.

Original data processing: Quantification of nucleated cells was approximated via reference gene primer amplification. Profiled with immunoSEQ multiplex PCR; TCRdb holds only in-frame clones, not every one. The DNA was the basis for D and trimming; V, J and clone size are from that table. The data contain under 300,000 clones, over 80% of them singletons. V was clipped by 2 bases and J by 1 base, with 8 bases between them. The CDR3 length is 14 residues. Looked up from germline, CDR1 is SGHTA and CDR2 is FQGNSA. The sequenced sample consisted of peripheral blood. This sequence was found in a woman aged 40 to 50 who had recovered from COVID-19. The J gene is TRBJ2-5, the V gene TRBV7-2; the D is unclear. CDR3 amino acids: CASSLSNSQETQYF. CDR3 coding DNA: TGTGCCAGCAGCTTATCAAACAGCCAAGAGACCCAGTACTTC.